This T cell receptor beta chain is drawn from a study of CD8+ T cells in alopecia areata. As concerns this clone: Its antigen is not known.

Indicated treatment: oral pan-JAK inhibitor, 5-10 mg twice daily. The CDR3 is made up of 12 amino acids. Germline CDR1 WSHSY, CDR2 SAAADI. The V end was cut by 6 bases, the J end by 3 bases, with 9 bases between. Extraction of RNA preceded its reverse transcription into cDNA, which served as the sequencing template. Using immunoSEQ multiplex PCR, the repertoire was profiled, and TCRdb retains in-frame clones only, with some absent. The sample lists nearly 95,000 clones, about 71% occurring once. Study-level points and caveats: Normal skin's resident alphabeta T cells are sequenced alongside lesional scalp T cells.

The rearrangement uses TRBV10-2 and TRBJ2-7; maybe TRBD2 (6 bases). The sequenced sample was CD8+ T cells sorted from blood, obtained at approximately week 44, from a patient treated with tofacitinib. This receptor was taken from a human donor with alopecia areata. The chain's CDR3 is CASRSGLYEQYF. As DNA, the CDR3 is TGCGCCAGCAGATCGGGACTCTACGAGCAGTACTTC.